A selection of T cell receptor beta chains follows, all from one sample in a study of a mutant IDH1 vaccine in newly diagnosed glioma. The assay was immunoSEQ multiplex PCR, and TCRdb's table has in-frame clones only and misses some. The sample has some 29,000 clones, 65% to 80% seen once. The antigens for these receptors are not known. This specimen was PBMCs, taken from a glioma patient whose treatment included an IDH1 peptide vaccine. The origin of the receptors is a man aged 50 to 59 with glioma. Both conserved end residues are part of each CDR3. The order of the fields is J gene, V gene, clone size, D gene, CDR3 protein, CDR3 DNA. A D gene is named only where the DNA matches it firmly. The listing skips clone size in some rows; elsewhere it reads once, few, many or a size class.

J: TRBJ1-1; V: TRBV29-1; size: .; D: .; CDR3: CSAPLQGTEAFF; DNA: TGCAGCGCCCCGCTCCAGGGCACTGAAGCTTTCTTT
J: TRBJ1-5; V: TRBV2; size: .; D: TRBD1; CDR3: CASSERTGGQPQHF; DNA: TGTGCCAGCAGTGAAAGGACAGGGGGGCAGCCCCAGCATTTT
J: TRBJ1-5; V: TRBV19; size: .; D: .; CDR3: CASSILGTDASQPQHF; DNA: TGTGCCAGTAGTATACTAGGGACTGACGCCAGTCAGCCCCAGCATTTT
J: TRBJ2-1; V: TRBV11-2; size: .; D: .; CDR3: CASSLSGRDEQFF; DNA: TGTGCCAGCAGCTTAAGTGGCAGAGATGAGCAGTTCTTC
J: TRBJ1-4; V: TRBV2; size: .; D: .; CDR3: CASRKYATNEKLFF; DNA: TGTGCCAGCAGAAAGTACGCAACTAATGAAAAACTGTTTTTT
J: TRBJ1-5; V: TRBV7-9; size: .; D: .; CDR3: CASTHGPPGEWPQHF; DNA: TGTGCCAGCACTCACGGGCCGCCCGGGGAGTGGCCCCAGCATTTT
J: TRBJ1-1; V: TRBV18; size: .; D: .; CDR3: CASSPGGNTEAFF; DNA: TGTGCCAGCTCACCCGGGGGGAACACTGAAGCTTTCTTT
J: TRBJ2-2; V: TRBV2; size: .; D: TRBD2; CDR3: CASSAGRERVGELFF; DNA: TGTGCCAGCAGTGCCGGGAGGGAACGAGTCGGGGAGCTGTTTTTT
J: TRBJ1-5; V: TRBV5-4; size: .; D: .; CDR3: CASSFEGNQPQHF; DNA: TGTGCCAGCAGCTTTGAGGGGAATCAGCCCCAGCATTTT
J: TRBJ2-1; V: TRBV4-3; size: .; D: TRBD2; CDR3: CASSRMRGNEQFF; DNA: TGCGCCAGCAGCCGAATGCGGGGGAATGAGCAGTTCTTC
J: TRBJ2-2; V: TRBV7-2; size: .; D: .; CDR3: CASSYNANTGELFF; DNA: TGTGCCAGCAGCTATAACGCGAACACCGGGGAGCTGTTTTTT
J: TRBJ1-5; V: TRBV2; size: .; D: TRBD1; CDR3: CAINDRANQPQHF; DNA: TGTGCCATCAATGACAGGGCCAATCAGCCCCAGCATTTT
J: TRBJ1-2; V: TRBV7-9; size: .; D: .; CDR3: CASSLSGRAGFGYTF; DNA: TGTGCCAGCAGCCTTTCCGGACGGGCAGGGTTTGGCTACACCTTC
J: TRBJ1-2; V: TRBV2; size: .; D: .; CDR3: CASSGTLISYTF; DNA: TGTGCCAGCAGTGGGACTCTGATTAGCTACACCTTC
J: TRBJ2-7; V: TRBV4-1; size: few; D: TRBD2; CDR3: CASSQAGGLAGAYEQYF; DNA: TGCGCCAGCAGCCAAGCCGGAGGACTAGCGGGAGCCTACGAGCAGTACTTC
J: TRBJ2-2; V: TRBV5-4; size: few; D: .; CDR3: CASSLAQGINTGELFF; DNA: TGTGCCAGCAGCCTGGCGCAGGGAATCAACACCGGGGAGCTGTTTTTT